The TCR beta chain under discussion was sequenced for a study of identical twins. This clonotype was observed a single time. The junction shows a germline mismatch at one end, possibly a read error. Using its own MiXCR run on the 5' RACE reads, TCRdb lists one record per CDR3 protein. The repertoire holds 1.5 million to 2 million distinct CDR3 sequences, around 29% seen once, with about 0.27% in the top ten. Germline V CDR1 and CDR2: LGHNA, YNFKEQ. The CDR3 is 17 residues long. Only healthy Caucasians were included as donors. The source of this sequence is a newborn girl in good health. V gene TRBV4-2 combines with J gene TRBJ2-7; 8 bases fit TRBD2. Input material: cord blood. The CDR3 region has the DNA TGTACCAGCAGCCAAGGGGATCTAGCGGGCCTCTCCTACGAGCAGTACTTC. It is translated as CTSSQGDLAGLSYEQYF.